This T cell receptor beta chain is from a study of blood T cells in healthy people across ages. Study findings and constraints: The donors' CMV status was not determined, possibly confounding changes in expanded clonotypes.

Alongside a J-beta primer mix, a sample-barcoded 5' primer served in a second PCR lasting about 6 to 11 cycles. A 12-random-nucleotide template-switch adaptor tagged each cDNA molecule. TCRdb re-called the 5' RACE reads with MiXCR, one entry per CDR3 protein. The table lists 800,000 to 1,000,000 distinct CDR3 sequences, around 48% of them singletons. Per individual sample, total RNA of at least 6 micrograms was extracted. This clonotype has only a few counts. Its antigen is not identified. The TCR was taken from a man aged 25-45 years in good health. What was sequenced was blood.

The chain's CDR3 is CASSRQSDTVEPLHF. The CDR3 coding sequence is TGTGCCAGCAGCCGACAATCGGACACAGTCGAACCCCTCCACTTT. The chain is built from TRBV7-9 and TRBJ1-6; D is possibly TRBD1 (5 bases). The germline V gene has CDR1 SEHNR and CDR2 FQNEAQ (reference sequence). The CDR3 contains 15 residues. The germline V and J ends were trimmed by 5 bases and 12 bases, with 20 bases remaining between them.